These 13 T cell receptor beta chains originate from one sample sequenced in a study of blood T cell repertoires in COVID-19. Profiled with immunoSEQ multiplex PCR; TCRdb holds only in-frame clones, not every one. The profile shows about 72,000 clones, about nine tenths of them singletons. Specimen: peripheral blood. The receptors come from a man aged 65 to 85 with active or convalescent COVID-19.

The chain recombines TRBV18 with TRBJ1-1; 10 positions agree with TRBD1. Germline loops: CDR1 KGHSH, CDR2 LQKENI. V was clipped by 4 bases and J by 6 bases; unmatched bases: 14. The CDR3 is made up of 17 amino acids. CDR3 region: CASSLPGQGLRRAEAFF. Here the CDR3 DNA reads TGTGCCAGCTCACTTCCGGGACAGGGGTTGAGGAGGGCTGAAGCTTTCTTT.

The chain has TRBV5-1 and TRBJ2-1; 11 nucleotides align to TRBD1. With 1 base clipped from V and 6 bases from J, the junction kept 6 bases outside the gene matches. Per the germline V gene, CDR1 is SGHRS and CDR2 is YFSETQ. The CDR3 has 16 residues. CDR3 amino acids: CASSLPRTGGRNEQFF. CDR3 sequence (DNA): TGCGCCAGCAGCTTGCCCAGGACAGGGGGCCGCAATGAGCAGTTCTTC.

CDR3 in amino acids: CASSYSLSSYEQYF. Here the CDR3 DNA reads TGTGCCAGCAGTTACTCTCTAAGCTCCTACGAGCAGTACTTC. This chain joins TRBV6-2 or TRBV6-3 and TRBJ2-7; no firm D call. The germline gives CDR1 MNHEY, CDR2 SVGEGT. The CDR3 loop spans 14 amino acids. V lost 0 bases and J lost 0, with 6 bases in between.

The CDR3 protein is CASSFPTRIRVGNEQFF. Here the CDR3 DNA reads TGTGCCAGCAGCTTTCCTACTAGAATTAGGGTCGGCAATGAGCAGTTCTTC. The genes are TRBV7-8 and TRBJ2-1, with D possibly being TRBD2 (5 bases). Per the germline V gene, CDR1 is SGHVS and CDR2 is FQNEAQ. The CDR3 sequence is 17 residues long. V was clipped by 3 bases and J by 6 bases, with 21 bases between them.

This clone was counted only a few times. This chain uses TRBV5-1 with TRBJ2-2; D is unresolved. V was pared by 0 bases and J by 5 bases, with 8 bases between. The CDR3 contains 14 residues. Germline CDR1 SGHRS, CDR2 YFSETQ. This CDR3 is CASSLVVSTGELFF. The DNA for the CDR3 is TGCGCCAGCAGCTTGGTTGTCTCTACCGGGGAGCTGTTTTTT.

This rearrangement joins TRBV27 to TRBJ1-2, with a possible D match to TRBD1 (5 bases). Germline CDR1 reads MNHEY; CDR2 reads SMNVEV (reference sequence). Trimming removed 4 bases from V and 8 bases from J, with 11 bases in between. There are 12 residues in the CDR3. CDR3 nucleotide sequence: TGTGCCAGCAGTTATAGGGGTGAAGGCTACACCTTC. It specifies CASSYRGEGYTF.

The rearrangement uses TRBV30 and TRBJ2-1, with 8 bases fitting TRBD2. Germline trimming cut 3 bases from V and 8 bases from J; bases unmatched to any gene: 12. CDR1 is GTSNPN, CDR2 SVGIG, per germline (reference sequence). This CDR3 is 15 amino acids long. The CDR3 protein is CAWSPPGLVFYEQFF. The CDR3 coding sequence is TGTGCCTGGAGCCCCCCGGGACTAGTTTTCTATGAGCAGTTCTTC.

J is TRBJ2-2 and V is TRBV5-8; 11 bases fit TRBD2. Trimming took 2 bases from V and 4 from J; bases not matched to a gene: 7. The CDR3 contains 17 residues. Germline-derived CDR1 and CDR2 are SGHTS and YDEGEE. CDR3 sequence reads: CASSFYRTSGSTGELFF. In DNA, the CDR3 is TGTGCCAGCAGCTTTTACAGGACTAGCGGGTCCACCGGGGAGCTGTTTTTT.

This sequence joins TRBV11-1 and TRBJ1-4; TRBD1 agrees at 7 bases. With 5 bases clipped from V and 10 bases from J, the junction kept 13 bases outside the gene matches. Germline V gives CDR1 SGHAT, CDR2 FQDESV (reference sequence). CDR3 size: 15 residues. The CDR3 loop is CASSPGQAPYAKLFF. The DNA for the CDR3 is TGTGCCAGCAGCCCTGGACAGGCTCCTTATGCAAAACTGTTTTTT.

The rearrangement uses TRBV6-2 or TRBV6-3 and TRBJ2-3; 7 bases fit TRBD2. The CDR3 is 15 amino acids. Germline trimming cut 3 bases from V and 5 bases from J; bases unmatched to any gene: 8. Germline loops: CDR1 MNHEY, CDR2 SVGEGT. In DNA, the CDR3 is TGTGCCAGCAGTTATTTTGCGGGAGTCGTAGATACGCAGTATTTT. It translates to CASSYFAGVVDTQYF.

The genes are TRBV7-3 and TRBJ2-7; perhaps TRBD1 as D (6 bases). The CDR3 has 12 residues. V shed 5 bases and J shed 6 bases, with 11 bases lying between them. CDR1 is SGHTA and CDR2 is FQGTGA in the germline V gene. CDR3 protein: CASSPGQTEQYF. Written as DNA, the CDR3 is TGTGCCAGCAGCCCCGGACAGACCGAGCAGTACTTC.

The chain has TRBV19 and TRBJ1-6, with D perhaps TRBD1 (6 bases). The CDR3 totals 14 residues. The germline V gene has CDR1 LNHDA and CDR2 SQIVND (reference sequence). With 8 bases removed from V and 3 bases from J, the gap between germline ends came to 11 bases. CDR3 residues: CASSETGYNSPLHF. The CDR3 bases are TGTGCCAGTTCTGAGACAGGCTATAATTCACCCCTCCACTTT.

The CDR3 DNA reads TGCAGCGTTGAAGTGGGGCGGGGAACCTACGAGCAGTACTTC. As protein: CSVEVGRGTYEQYF. V and J are TRBV29-1 and TRBJ2-7, with D perhaps matching TRBD2 (6 bases). V lost 1 base, J lost 2 bases, and 12 bases lay in between. The CDR3 is made up of 14 amino acids. The germline V gene encodes CDR1 SQVTM and CDR2 ANQGSEA.